Listed below are T cell receptor beta chains from one sample, sequenced in a study of regulatory T cells in long-lasting Graves disease. TCRdb re-called the multiplex PCR reads with MiXCR, one entry per CDR3 protein. Among 500,000 to 700,000 distinct CDR3 sequences, about 32% were seen once, and the ten largest hold around 42%. Sequenced here: peripheral blood mononuclear cells (PBMCs), sampled when the disease was refractory, from a patient treated with antithyroid drugs. These receptors were taken from a female donor with Graves disease. Each CDR3 is given with its conserved first and last residue. A D gene is named only where the DNA matches it firmly. Expanded clones are given a class, and other clones once, few, many or no size at all.

abundance: .
len: 14
d_gene: .
j_gene: TRBJ2-2
v_gene: TRBV24-1
CDR3aa: CATSDPGEAGELFF
CDR3nt: TGTGCCACCAGTGATCCCGGGGAGGCCGGGGAGCTGTTTTTT

abundance: .
len: 13
d_gene: .
j_gene: TRBJ2-1
v_gene: TRBV7-3
CDR3aa: CASSVYRHNEQFF
CDR3nt: TGTGCCAGTTCGGTTTACAGGCACAATGAGCAGTTCTTC

abundance: .
len: 12
d_gene: .
j_gene: TRBJ1-1
v_gene: TRBV20-1
CDR3aa: CSPSGQNTEAFF
CDR3nt: TGCAGTCCATCGGGACAGAACACTGAAGCTTTCTTT

abundance: few
len: 17
d_gene: TRBD2
j_gene: TRBJ2-5
v_gene: TRBV19
CDR3aa: CASSIDLSSGSPETQYF
CDR3nt: TGTGCCAGTAGTATAGATCTTTCTAGCGGGAGTCCGGAGACCCAGTACTTC

abundance: many
len: 12
d_gene: .
j_gene: TRBJ2-5
v_gene: TRBV7-6
CDR3aa: CASSPVEETQYF
CDR3nt: TGTGCCAGCAGCCCCGTGGAAGAGACCCAGTACTTC

abundance: .
len: 15
d_gene: TRBD1
j_gene: TRBJ2-5
v_gene: TRBV2
CDR3aa: CASSADRGRQETQYF
CDR3nt: TGTGCCAGCAGCGCCGACAGGGGAAGGCAAGAGACCCAGTACTTC

abundance: .
len: 15
d_gene: TRBD1
j_gene: TRBJ1-4
v_gene: TRBV6-2/TRBV6-3
CDR3aa: CASSYSGTGVEKLFF
CDR3nt: TGTGCCAGCAGTTACTCCGGGACAGGGGTTGAAAAACTGTTTTTT

abundance: many
len: 13
d_gene: .
j_gene: TRBJ1-4
v_gene: TRBV28
CDR3aa: CASSSARNEKLFF
CDR3nt: TGTGCCAGCAGTTCAGCTCGTAATGAAAAACTGTTTTTT

abundance: .
len: 15
d_gene: TRBD1
j_gene: TRBJ2-2
v_gene: TRBV19
CDR3aa: CASSPRTGVNGELFF
CDR3nt: TGTGCCAGTAGTCCAAGGACAGGGGTTAACGGGGAGCTGTTTTTT

abundance: .
len: 13
d_gene: .
j_gene: TRBJ2-5
v_gene: TRBV6-2/TRBV6-3
CDR3aa: CASSLRTRETQYF
CDR3nt: TGTGCCAGCAGTCTACGTACCAGGGAGACCCAGTACTTC

abundance: .
len: 12
d_gene: .
j_gene: TRBJ1-3
v_gene: TRBV10-3
CDR3aa: CATNSHGNTIYF
CDR3nt: TGTGCCACCAACAGTCATGGAAACACCATATATTTT

abundance: .
len: 14
d_gene: TRBD1
j_gene: TRBJ1-2
v_gene: TRBV10-3
CDR3aa: CAISESTTGDGYTF
CDR3nt: TGTGCCATCAGTGAGTCGACGACAGGGGATGGCTACACCTTC